The sequence of this TCR beta chain was determined in a study of beta chain features in type 1 diabetes. The study's findings and limits: For patients, the naive, central memory and Treg TCRB repertoires appeared more alike than for healthy donors. Although PCR might favor shorter templates, it would do so equally in patients and controls. There was a moderate but significant shortening of TCRB CDR3s in all four CD4+ subsets of Type 1 diabetes patients.

As for this clone: Its antigen is not identified.

Trimming shortened V by 0 bases and J by 0 bases, and 13 bases separated the two germline ends. The CDR3 totals 16 residues. The germline CDR1 and CDR2 sequences are SGHDT and YYEEEE. Cell sorting via CD45RO/CCR7/CD25/CD127/CD95/CD27 was performed to obtain CD4+ naive, central memory, regulatory and stem cell-like memory cells. TCRB transcripts that were expressed got sequenced, as all of the isolated RNA had been reverse transcribed. Repertoires were generated with immunoSEQ multiplex PCR, while TCRdb's copy carries only in-frame clones and drops some. This table has about 170,000 clones, 7.8% appearing once.

The chain employs TRBV5-6 and TRBJ2-7; D unresolved. The specimen sequenced was central memory CD4+ T cells from blood. The sequence was collected from a middle-aged woman with type 1 diabetes. In DNA, the CDR3 is TGTGCCAGCAGCTTGGGCCTCGGCGGAATCTCCTACGAGCAGTACTTC. Translation: CASSLGLGGISYEQYF.